The rows below give T cell receptor beta chains drawn from one sample of a study of brain T cells in children with intractable seizures. TCRdb keeps only in-frame clones here, not all; method: immunoSEQ multiplex PCR. In the table there are 95,000 to 120,000 clones, 90% to 95% of which are singletons. The source was peripheral blood, collected at surgery. Receptors originate from a boy under three years old with hemimegalencephaly and intractable seizures. CDR3s include the opening cysteine and the closing phenylalanine or tryptophan. Each record gives: V gene, D gene, clone size, J gene, CDR3 DNA, CDR3 protein. The D gene is left open where the match is weak. Clone size is stated in some rows and not others, as once, few, many or a class when expanded.

v_call: TRBV6-5
d_call: NA
clone_size: NA
j_call: TRBJ1-5
cdr3_nt: TGTGCCAGCAGTTCACAGGGTTATCAGCCCCAGCATTTT
cdr3_aa: CASSSQGYQPQHF

v_call: TRBV27
d_call: NA
clone_size: NA
j_call: TRBJ1-6
cdr3_nt: TGTGCCAGCAGTATCACGCCAAGCGCAAATTCACCCCTCCACTTT
cdr3_aa: CASSITPSANSPLHF

v_call: TRBV27
d_call: NA
clone_size: NA
j_call: TRBJ2-1
cdr3_nt: TGTGCCAGCAGTCCCGGCAGTGAGCAGTTCTTC
cdr3_aa: CASSPGSEQFF

v_call: TRBV3-1/TRBV3-2
d_call: NA
clone_size: NA
j_call: TRBJ2-7
cdr3_nt: TGTGCCAGCAGCCTCCGGGACTCCCCCTACTTCGAGCAGTACTTC
cdr3_aa: CASSLRDSPYFEQYF

v_call: TRBV5-5
d_call: TRBD2
clone_size: NA
j_call: TRBJ2-1
cdr3_nt: TGTGCCAGCAGCTTGGAAACTAGCGGGACAGGTGGGCAGTTCTTC
cdr3_aa: CASSLETSGTGGQFF

v_call: TRBV5-1
d_call: NA
clone_size: NA
j_call: TRBJ2-2
cdr3_nt: TGCGCCAGCATAGGGGGAGGCACCGGGGAGCTGTTTTTT
cdr3_aa: CASIGGGTGELFF

v_call: TRBV3-1/TRBV3-2
d_call: TRBD1
clone_size: NA
j_call: TRBJ1-5
cdr3_nt: TGTGCCAGCAGCCTGGGACAGGGGACCAGTGGTCAGCCCCAGCATTTT
cdr3_aa: CASSLGQGTSGQPQHF

v_call: TRBV7-8
d_call: NA
clone_size: once
j_call: TRBJ1-2
cdr3_nt: TGTGCCAGCAGCTTAAGGGGGGACTATGGCTACACCTTC
cdr3_aa: CASSLRGDYGYTF

v_call: TRBV18
d_call: TRBD1
clone_size: NA
j_call: TRBJ2-7
cdr3_nt: TGTGCCAGCTCCGAGGACAGGGTTTACGAGCAGTACTTC
cdr3_aa: CASSEDRVYEQYF

v_call: TRBV4-3
d_call: NA
clone_size: NA
j_call: TRBJ2-3
cdr3_nt: TGCGCCAGCAGCCAAGACAACACAGATACGCAGTATTTT
cdr3_aa: CASSQDNTDTQYF

v_call: TRBV7-2
d_call: TRBD2
clone_size: once
j_call: TRBJ2-4
cdr3_nt: TGTGCCAGCAGCTCCCTAGCGGGAGGAGTTCTAGCCAAAAACATTCAGTACTTC
cdr3_aa: CASSSLAGGVLAKNIQYF

v_call: TRBV5-6
d_call: NA
clone_size: NA
j_call: TRBJ2-1
cdr3_nt: TGTGCCAGCAGCTTGGCCATTGGTGCAGCTTACAATGAGCAGTTCTTC
cdr3_aa: CASSLAIGAAYNEQFF